This T cell receptor (beta chain) stems from a study of blood T cell repertoires in COVID-19. Study at large: Material from acute and convalescent COVID-19 was sourced from the United States, Italy and Spain. The analysed material was cDNA or gDNA that came from T cells, B-cell-depleted T cells, or PBMCs.

In the original processing: Amplification with reference gene primers provided the estimates of nucleated cell counts. Here immunoSEQ multiplex PCR was the method, and the copy in TCRdb shows in-frame clones only, minus some. D and trimming were read from the DNA, whereas the V and J calls and clone size are those reported in that table. The sample holds about 350,000 clones, approximately 90% seen once. In Seattle, patients joined the study during active infection and were tracked longitudinally. This CDR3 is built from 19 residues. Germline CDR1 SGHVS, CDR2 FQNEAQ. The junction had 9 bases not matched to a gene; V was cut back by 0 bases and J by 1 base.

Sequenced input: peripheral blood. This chain links TRBV7-8 with TRBJ2-1, with 10 bases lining up with TRBD2. The TCR sequence derives from a man aged 25 to 40 with COVID-19, enrolled during active disease. The CDR3 reads CASSLAVGLAGASYNEQFF. CDR3 DNA sequence: TGTGCCAGCAGCTTAGCGGTGGGGCTAGCGGGGGCTTCCTACAATGAGCAGTTCTTC. Supplemented by reference TRBV7-8 and TRBJ2-1, the full variable domain reads GAGVSQSPRYKVAKRGQDVALRCDPISGHVSLFWYQQALGQGPEFLTYFQNEAQLDKSGLPSDRFFAERPEGSVSTLKIQRTQQEDSAVYLCASSLAVGLAGASYNEQFFGPGTRLTVL.